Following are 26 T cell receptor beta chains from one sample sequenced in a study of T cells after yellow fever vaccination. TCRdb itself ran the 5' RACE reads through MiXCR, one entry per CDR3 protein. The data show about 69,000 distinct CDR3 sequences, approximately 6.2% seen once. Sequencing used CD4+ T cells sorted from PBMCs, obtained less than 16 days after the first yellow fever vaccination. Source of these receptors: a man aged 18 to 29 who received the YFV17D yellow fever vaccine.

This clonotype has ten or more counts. The CDR3 sequence: CASSHHRASGGAETQYF. For the CDR3, the DNA is TGTGCCAGCAGCCACCACCGGGCAAGCGGGGGGGCGGAGACCCAGTACTTC. V gene TRBV11-2 combines with J gene TRBJ2-5; 10 nucleotides align to TRBD2. CDR1 SGHAT and CDR2 FQNNGV come from the germline V gene. The CDR3 sequence is 17 residues long. With V trimmed by 5 bases and J by 5 bases, 14 bases remained unmatched.

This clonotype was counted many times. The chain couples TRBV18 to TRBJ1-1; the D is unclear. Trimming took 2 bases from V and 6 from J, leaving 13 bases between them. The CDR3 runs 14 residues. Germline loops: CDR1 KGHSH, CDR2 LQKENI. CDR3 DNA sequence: TGTGCCAGCTCACCAGAGCGGGTTGGAGCTGAAGCTTTCTTT. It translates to CASSPERVGAEAFF.

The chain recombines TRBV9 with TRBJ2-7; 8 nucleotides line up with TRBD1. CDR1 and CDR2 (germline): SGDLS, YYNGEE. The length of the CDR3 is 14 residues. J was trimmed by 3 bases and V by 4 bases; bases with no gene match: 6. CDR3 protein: CASSPQGASYEQYF. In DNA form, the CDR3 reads TGTGCCAGCAGCCCTCAGGGGGCAAGCTACGAGCAGTACTTC.

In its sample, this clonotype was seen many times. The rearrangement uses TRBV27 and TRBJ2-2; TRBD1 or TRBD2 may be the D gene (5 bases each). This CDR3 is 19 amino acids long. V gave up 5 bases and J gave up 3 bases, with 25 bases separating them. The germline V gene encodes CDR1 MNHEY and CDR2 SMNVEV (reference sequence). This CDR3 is CASSRLLVAGSTDTGELFF. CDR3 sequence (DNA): TGTGCCAGCAGTCGCCTCCTCGTGGCAGGGAGTACGGACACCGGGGAGCTGTTTTTT.

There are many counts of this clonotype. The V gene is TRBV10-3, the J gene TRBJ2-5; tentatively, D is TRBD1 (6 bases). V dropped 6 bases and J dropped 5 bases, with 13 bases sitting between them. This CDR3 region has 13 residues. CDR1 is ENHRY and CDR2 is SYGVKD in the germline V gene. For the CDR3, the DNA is TGTGCCATCAGGGGGACAACGGCGGAGACCCAGTACTTC. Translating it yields CAIRGTTAETQYF.

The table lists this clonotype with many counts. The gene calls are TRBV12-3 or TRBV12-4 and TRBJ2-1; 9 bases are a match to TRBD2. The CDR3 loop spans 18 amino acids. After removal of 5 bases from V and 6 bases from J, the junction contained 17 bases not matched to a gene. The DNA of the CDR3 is TGTGCCAGCAGTCTATCCCCGCGGGGGGGCCTCATTGCCAATGAGCAGTTCTTC. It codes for CASSLSPRGGLIANEQFF.

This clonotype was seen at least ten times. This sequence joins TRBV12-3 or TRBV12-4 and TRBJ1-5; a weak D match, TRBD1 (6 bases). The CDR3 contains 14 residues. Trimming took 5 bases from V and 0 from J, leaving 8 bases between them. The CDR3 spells CASSRTDSNQPQHF. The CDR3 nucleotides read TGTGCCAGCAGTCGGACAGATAGCAATCAGCCCCAGCATTTT.

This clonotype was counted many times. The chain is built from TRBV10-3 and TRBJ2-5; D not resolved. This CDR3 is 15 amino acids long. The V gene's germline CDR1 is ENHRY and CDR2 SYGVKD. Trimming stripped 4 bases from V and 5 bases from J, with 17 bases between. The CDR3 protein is CAISVDSWYGETQYF. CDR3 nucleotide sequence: TGTGCCATCAGTGTTGATAGTTGGTATGGGGAGACCCAGTACTTC.

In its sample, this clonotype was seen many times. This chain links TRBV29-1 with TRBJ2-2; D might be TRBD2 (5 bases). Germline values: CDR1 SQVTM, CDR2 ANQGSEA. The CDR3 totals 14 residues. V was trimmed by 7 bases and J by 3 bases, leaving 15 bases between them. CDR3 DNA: TGCAGCGCTTCTAACCCCGGGGACACCGGGGAGCTGTTTTTT. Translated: CSASNPGDTGELFF.

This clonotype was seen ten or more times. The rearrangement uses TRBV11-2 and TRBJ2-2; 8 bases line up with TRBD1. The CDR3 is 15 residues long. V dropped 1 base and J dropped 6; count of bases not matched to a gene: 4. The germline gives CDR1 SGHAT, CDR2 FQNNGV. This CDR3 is CASSLARGLPGELFF. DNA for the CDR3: TGTGCCAGCAGCTTAGCCAGGGGGCTTCCCGGGGAGCTGTTTTTT.

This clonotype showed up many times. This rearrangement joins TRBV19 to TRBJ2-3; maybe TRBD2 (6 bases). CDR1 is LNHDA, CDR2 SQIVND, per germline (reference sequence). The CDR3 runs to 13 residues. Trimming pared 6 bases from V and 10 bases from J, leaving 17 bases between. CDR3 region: CASRPEGGTAQYF. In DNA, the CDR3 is TGTGCCAGTAGACCGGAGGGCGGAACGGCGCAGTATTTT.

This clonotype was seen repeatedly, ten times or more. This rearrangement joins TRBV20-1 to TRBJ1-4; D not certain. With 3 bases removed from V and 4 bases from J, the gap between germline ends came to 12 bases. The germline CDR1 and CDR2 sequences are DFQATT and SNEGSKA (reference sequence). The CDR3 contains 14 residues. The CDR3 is CSASPGGSNEKLFF. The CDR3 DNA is TGCAGTGCTAGCCCCGGAGGGAGTAATGAAAAACTGTTTTTT.

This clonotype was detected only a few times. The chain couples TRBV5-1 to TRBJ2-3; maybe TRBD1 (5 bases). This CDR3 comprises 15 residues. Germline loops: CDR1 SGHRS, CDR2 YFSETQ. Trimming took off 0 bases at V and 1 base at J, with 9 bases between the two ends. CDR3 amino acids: CASSLAGRGTDTQYF. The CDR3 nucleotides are TGCGCCAGCAGCTTGGCCGGCAGGGGCACAGATACGCAGTATTTT.

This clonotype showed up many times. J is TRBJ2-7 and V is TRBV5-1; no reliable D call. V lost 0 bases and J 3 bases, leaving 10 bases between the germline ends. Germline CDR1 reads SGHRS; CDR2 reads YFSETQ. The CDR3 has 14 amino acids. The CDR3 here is CASSLAGPRYEQYF. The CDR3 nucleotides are TGCGCCAGCAGCTTGGCCGGGCCTCGCTACGAGCAGTACTTC.

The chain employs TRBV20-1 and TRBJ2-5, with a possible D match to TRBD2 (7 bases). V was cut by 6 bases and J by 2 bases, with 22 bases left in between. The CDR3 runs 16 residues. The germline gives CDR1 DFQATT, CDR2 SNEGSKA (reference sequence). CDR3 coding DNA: TGCAGTGCCACGAGGGGGGGGGCTCTTCTACAAGAGACCCAGTACTTC. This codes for CSATRGGALLQETQYF.

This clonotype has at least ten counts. The CDR3 loop is CAIGGGQGTDTQYF. The CDR3 DNA is TGTGCCATCGGGGGGGGCCAGGGCACAGATACGCAGTATTTT. The chain carries TRBV10-3 and TRBJ2-3, with D possibly TRBD2 on 7 matching bases. From germline, CDR1 is ENHRY and CDR2 SYGVKD. V lost 8 bases to trimming and J lost 1 base, with 13 bases between them. The CDR3 has 14 residues.

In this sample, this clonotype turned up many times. This chain's CDR3 is CASSEGLAGVDTQYF. The DNA for the CDR3 is TGTGCCAGCAGTGAAGGGCTAGCGGGGGTAGATACGCAGTATTTT. This chain uses TRBV6-1 with TRBJ2-3; TRBD2 agrees at 10 bases. The CDR3 is 15 residues long. Per the germline V gene, CDR1 is MNHNS and CDR2 is SASEGT. V trimming: 1 base; J trimming: 5 bases; junction bases outside the gene matches: 3.

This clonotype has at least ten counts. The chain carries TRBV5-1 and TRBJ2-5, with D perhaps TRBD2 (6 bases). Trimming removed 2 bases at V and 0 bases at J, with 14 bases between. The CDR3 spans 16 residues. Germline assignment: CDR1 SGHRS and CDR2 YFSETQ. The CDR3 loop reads CASSFRGLSYQETQYF. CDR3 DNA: TGCGCCAGCAGCTTCCGGGGACTTTCGTACCAAGAGACCCAGTACTTC.

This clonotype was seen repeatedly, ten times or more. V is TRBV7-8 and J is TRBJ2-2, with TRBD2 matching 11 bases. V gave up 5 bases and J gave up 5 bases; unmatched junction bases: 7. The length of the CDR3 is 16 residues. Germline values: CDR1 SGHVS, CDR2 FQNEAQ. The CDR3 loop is CASSGSGGAETGELFF. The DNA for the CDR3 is TGTGCCAGCAGCGGTAGCGGGGGGGCCGAAACCGGGGAGCTGTTTTTT. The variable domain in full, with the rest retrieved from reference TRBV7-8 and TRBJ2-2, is GAGVSQSPRYKVAKRGQDVALRCDPISGHVSLFWYQQALGQGPEFLTYFQNEAQLDKSGLPSDRFFAERPEGSVSTLKIQRTQQEDSAVYLCASSGSGGAETGELFFGEGSRLTVL.

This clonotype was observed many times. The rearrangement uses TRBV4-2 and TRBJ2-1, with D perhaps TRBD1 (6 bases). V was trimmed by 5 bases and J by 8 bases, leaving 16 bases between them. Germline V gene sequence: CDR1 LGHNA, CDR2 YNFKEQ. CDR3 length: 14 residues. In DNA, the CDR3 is TGTGCCAGCAGCGCCCAGGGGTCTTGGGATGAGCAGTTCTTC. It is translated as CASSAQGSWDEQFF.

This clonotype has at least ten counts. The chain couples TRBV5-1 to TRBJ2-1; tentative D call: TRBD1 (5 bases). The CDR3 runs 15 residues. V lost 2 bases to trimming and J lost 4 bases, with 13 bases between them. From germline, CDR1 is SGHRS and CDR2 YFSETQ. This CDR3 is CASSLGASLYNEQFF. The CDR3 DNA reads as TGCGCCAGCAGCTTAGGGGCTTCCCTTTACAATGAGCAGTTCTTC.

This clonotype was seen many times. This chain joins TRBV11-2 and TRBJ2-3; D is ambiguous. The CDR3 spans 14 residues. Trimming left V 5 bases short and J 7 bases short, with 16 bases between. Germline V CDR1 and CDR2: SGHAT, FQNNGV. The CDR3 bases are TGTGCCAGCAGCCCCCCCGGTACGGGCAATACGCAGTATTTT. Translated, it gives CASSPPGTGNTQYF.

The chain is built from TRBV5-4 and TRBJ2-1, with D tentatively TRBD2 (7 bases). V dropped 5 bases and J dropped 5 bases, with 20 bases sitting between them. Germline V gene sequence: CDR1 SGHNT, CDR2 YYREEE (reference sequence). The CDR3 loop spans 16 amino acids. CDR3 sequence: CASSLNVAGANNEQFF. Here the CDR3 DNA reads TGTGCCAGCAGTCTAAACGTGGCGGGGGCAAACAATGAGCAGTTCTTC.

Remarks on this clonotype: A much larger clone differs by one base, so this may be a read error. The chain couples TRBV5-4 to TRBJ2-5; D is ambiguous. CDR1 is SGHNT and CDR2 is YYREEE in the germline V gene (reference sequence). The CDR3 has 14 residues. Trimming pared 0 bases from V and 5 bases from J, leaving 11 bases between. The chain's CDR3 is CASSLGRVHETQYF. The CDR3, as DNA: TGTGCCAGCAGCTTGGGTCGGGTCCACGAGACCCAGTACTTC.

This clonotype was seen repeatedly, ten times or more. CDR3 nucleotide sequence: TGTGCCAGCAGCGACAAAGTAGGACAGCGAGCTTATGGCTACACCTTC. Its translation: CASSDKVGQRAYGYTF. The chain recombines TRBV11-2 with TRBJ1-2; a possible D gene is TRBD1 (6 bases). The V gene lost 5 bases and the J gene lost 5 bases, with 21 bases spanning the gap. CDR3 size: 16 residues. In germline, CDR1 is SGHAT, CDR2 FQNNGV.

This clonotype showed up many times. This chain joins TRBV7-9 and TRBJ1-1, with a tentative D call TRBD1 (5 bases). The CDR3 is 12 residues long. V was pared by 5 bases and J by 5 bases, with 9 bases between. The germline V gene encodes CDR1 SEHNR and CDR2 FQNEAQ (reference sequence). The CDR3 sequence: CASSVQDTEAFF. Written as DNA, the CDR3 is TGTGCCAGCAGCGTACAGGATACTGAAGCTTTCTTT.